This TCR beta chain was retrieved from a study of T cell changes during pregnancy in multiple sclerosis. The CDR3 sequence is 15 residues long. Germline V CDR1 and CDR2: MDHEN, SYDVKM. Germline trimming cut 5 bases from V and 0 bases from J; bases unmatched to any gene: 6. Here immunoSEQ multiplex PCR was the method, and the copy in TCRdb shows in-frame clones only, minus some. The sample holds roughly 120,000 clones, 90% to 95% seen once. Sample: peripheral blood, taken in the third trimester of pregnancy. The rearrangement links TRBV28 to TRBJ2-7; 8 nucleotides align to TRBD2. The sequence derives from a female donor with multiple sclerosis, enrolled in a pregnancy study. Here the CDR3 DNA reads TGTGCCAGCAGTCCACAAAGCGGGAGCTCCTACGAGCAGTACTTC. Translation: CASSPQSGSSYEQYF. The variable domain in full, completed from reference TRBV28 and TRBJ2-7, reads DVKVTQSSRYLVKRTGEKVFLECVQDMDHENMFWYRQDPGLGLRLIYFSYDVKMKEKGDIPEGYSVSREKKERFSLILESASTNQTSMYLCASSPQSGSSYEQYFGPGTRLTVT.